One sample yielded the 3 T cell receptor beta chains listed below, sequenced in a study of cytomegalovirus exposure and HLA in healthy donors. The PCR was carried out with 60 Vbeta primers and 13 Jbeta primers. Libraries were prepared by immunoSEQ multiplex PCR; TCRdb keeps only in-frame clonotypes and omits some of them. In the table there are 130,000 or so clones, roughly 77% of which are singletons. The sample taken for sequencing was PBMCs. These receptors all stem from a man aged 30-40 years in good health and CMV-seronegative.

This chain joins TRBV5-1 and TRBJ2-7; TRBD2 matches 9 bases. V shed 1 base, J shed 5 bases, and the junction held 4 bases outside the gene matches. This CDR3 comprises 14 residues. Per germline, CDR1 SGHRS and CDR2 YFSETQ. The CDR3 bases are TGCGCCAGCAGCTTGCCAGCGGGAGGTAACGAGCAGTACTTC. Translating it yields CASSLPAGGNEQYF.

V is TRBV25-1 and J is TRBJ2-7; D is possibly TRBD1 (6 bases). CDR1 is MGHDK and CDR2 is SYGVNS in the germline V gene. V gave up 6 bases and J gave up 3 bases, with 12 bases separating them. The CDR3 has 13 amino acids. The DNA for the CDR3 is TGTGCCAGCAGGGACAGATACTACTACGAGCAGTACTTC. It is translated as CASRDRYYYEQYF.

The gene calls are TRBV6-6 and TRBJ1-2; the D is unclear. The CDR3 has 15 amino acids. With 7 bases removed from V and 5 bases from J, the gap between germline ends came to 20 bases. Germline V gene lookup returns CDR1 MNHNY and CDR2 SVGAGI (reference sequence). CDR3 nucleotides: TGTGCCAGCACCCGCGGACCGGGGTGGGATTATGGCTACACCTTC. This encodes CASTRGPGWDYGYTF.